This record covers a single TCR beta chain. This clonotype was observed a few times. The antigen it binds to is not known. No much larger clone exists at a distance of one base, and base qualities are not known. PBMCs were isolated by Ficoll-Paque density gradient centrifugation. For CDR1 and CDR2, the germline V gene lists SNHLY and FYNNEI. The CDR3, from cysteine to phenylalanine, totals 15 residues. The kept DNA is CDR3 alone, 45 bases in frame from the first base. For this chain, trimming is 6 bases at the V end and 3 bases at the J end, and the number of junction bases without a gene match is 6. This sample is drawn from a study of T-cell memory formation after mild COVID-19 (dated by TCRdb to the early 2020s). Regarding the study in general: TCR sequence clusters from the two donors were largely donor specific. T-cell clones expanding and contracting after mild COVID-19 in a couple of donors were tracked by longitudinal TCRalpha and TCRbeta repertoire sequencing. Two young, previously healthy adult volunteers made up the cohort, one male and one female. Overall study outcomes, separate from this receptor: Some responding clones were detected in pre-infection memory, suggesting pre-existing cross-reactive memory T cells joined the SARS-CoV-2 response. Contracting CD4+ clones turned up mainly in the CM and EM memory subsets, whereas EMRA was where CD8+ clones were enriched. Balanced CD4/CD8 phenotypes were observed for clones contracting from day 15 to 85, whereas a bias towards CD4+ was observed for a second wave of clones expanding from day 15 to 37. SARS-CoV-2 specificity was not confirmed for the second-wave clones peaking on day 37. Only two mild cases were covered in the study, and larger cohorts including severe cases with pre-infection samples were considered necessary.

For sequencing, an Illumina NovaSeq 6000 was employed. Using 5'RACE with constant-segment primers, TCRalpha and TCRbeta cDNA libraries were constructed, with sample barcodes and unique molecular identifiers added in the process. RNA was extracted from every sample with Trizol reagent. Amplification of the libraries took two PCR steps, and the second step added a second sample barcode plus Illumina TruSeq adapters. The libraries were sequenced on an Illumina NovaSeq using 2 x 150 bp paired-end reads. The authors' analysis ran thus. The reads were demultiplexed and collapsed into UMI-guided consensus sequences using migec v1.2.7. Using mixcr v2.1.11, the UMI consensuses were aligned to TRA and TRB V and J templates and assembled into clonotypes. A clonotype was counted as expanded or contracted only if both edgeR and NoisET called the change significant, with noise models trained on biological replicates. For edgeR calls, a false discovery rate-adjusted p below 0.01 and a log2 fold-change threshold of 1 were applied. As an exploratory analysis of dynamics, max-normalized trajectories of the 1000 most abundant clonotypes were examined by PCA with hierarchical clustering. The CD4 or CD8 phenotype of responding clones was assigned using the separately sequenced CD4+ and CD8+ repertoires. TCRdb passed the public sequencing reads through fastp at Q25 and MiXCR, retaining productive beta sequences. CDR3 protein sequences are deduplicated, and each keeps its most common genes and DNA. The V and J calls and clone size come from TCRdb's table, not from the authors' own analysis. The table for this sample lists approximately 400,000 distinct CDR3 sequences; more than 15% of them were counted only once. 20% to 25% of the sample is taken by the ten largest.

The sample was PBMCs or a T cell subset sorted from them (not recorded which). This sequence originates from a young man who had mild COVID-19 (a few samples of this study predate the infection). The sample titles of this study are shuffled in the database, so cell type and time point are left out; the donor was told from shared clones. The chain is assembled from TRBV2 and TRBJ2-2; 8 nucleotides in the junction match TRBD1. The DNA sequence is given as TGTGCCAGCAGCTGGGACAGGAGCTACACCGGGGAGCTGTTTTTT. Translated, it reads CASSWDRSYTGELFF. With the rest looked up from the reference TRBV2 and TRBJ2-2 genes rather than sequenced, the full variable domain is EPEVTQTPSHQVTQMGQEVILRCVPISNHLYFYWYRQILGQKVEFLVSFYNNEISEKSEIFDDQFSVERPDGSNFTLKIRSTKLEDSAMYFCASSWDRSYTGELFFGEGSRLTVL.